Following are 29 T cell receptor beta chains from one sample sequenced in a study of blood T cell repertoires in COVID-19 (TCRdb year 2020). Libraries were made using the immunoSEQ multiplex PCR assay. In TCRdb, the immuneACCESS table is reduced to in-frame sequences with V and J assigned. These tables do not hold every clone; where another copy was compared, an unresolved V gene accounts for under half, and the others remain unexplained. Within this sample are more than 110,000 clones, with about 87% of them counted one time only. The ten largest clonotypes hold approximately 45% of the sample. The sequenced sample was peripheral blood. The receptors derive from a human donor in a cohort sampled during active COVID-19.

In nucleotides, the CDR3 is TGTGCCAGCCGAAGCGGGAGCTCCTACAATGAGCAGTTCTTC. Amino acid sequence: CASRSGSSYNEQFF. The J gene is TRBJ2-1, the V gene TRBV11-3, with TRBD2 matching over 8 bases. The germline gives CDR1 SGHNT, CDR2 YENEEA. With 8 bases clipped from V and 0 bases from J, the junction kept 3 bases outside the gene matches. The CDR3 is made up of 14 amino acids.

CDR3 nucleotide sequence: TGCAGCGTTGAAAGCTGGCGGGGGGGGGTCCGAGATACGCAGTATTTT. Amino acids: CSVESWRGGVRDTQYF. The rearrangement uses TRBV29-1 and TRBJ2-3; 9 positions agree with TRBD2. V dropped 2 bases and J dropped 5; count of bases not matched to a gene: 11. The CDR3 spans 16 residues. The germline V gene encodes CDR1 SQVTM and CDR2 ANQGSEA.

This rearrangement joins TRBV14 to TRBJ2-3; D ambiguous. The CDR3 covers 14 residues. CDR1 is SGHDN, CDR2 FVKESK, per germline. V was trimmed by 4 bases and J by 8 bases, leaving 16 bases between them. CDR3: CASSPQRFLGTQYF. In DNA form, the CDR3 reads TGTGCCAGCAGCCCCCAGAGGTTCCTCGGTACGCAGTATTTT.

Remarks on this clone: Other DNA sequences in the sample encode the same CDR3. The CDR3 region is CASSPRLAATDTQYF. The DNA for the CDR3 is TGTGCCAGCAGCCCCCGACTAGCGGCCACAGATACGCAGTATTTT. The rearrangement joins TRBV7-2 to TRBJ2-3; 9 nucleotides match TRBD2. This CDR3 spans 15 amino acids. Per germline, CDR1 SGHTA and CDR2 FQGNSA. The ends lost 5 bases at V and 2 bases at J; junction bases unmatched: 5.

Here the CDR3 DNA reads TGTGCCAGCAGCCCCCAAGCGGGAGGCACCGGGGAGCTGTTTTTT. Protein sequence: CASSPQAGGTGELFF. V usage is TRBV5-4 and J usage is TRBJ2-2, with 9 bases lining up with TRBD2. The CDR3 has 15 residues. The V and J ends lost 4 bases and 4 bases, in that order; junction bases with no gene match: 5. Per the germline V gene, CDR1 is SGHNT and CDR2 is YYREEE (reference sequence).

The rearrangement uses TRBV15 and TRBJ2-7, with 11 bases fitting TRBD2. J gave up 6 bases and V 5 bases, and 12 bases lay outside the gene matches. The CDR3 totals 16 residues. CDR1 and CDR2 from the germline V gene are LNHNV and YYDKDF (reference sequence). The CDR3, as DNA: TGTGCCACCAGCTCAGGCCTAGCGGGAGGCTCCCTCGAGCAGTACTTC. It encodes CATSSGLAGGSLEQYF. Full variable domain (missing parts from reference TRBV15 and TRBJ2-7): DAMVIQNPRYQVTQFGKPVTLSCSQTLNHNVMYWYQQKSSQAPKLLFHYYDKDFNNEADTPDNFQSRRPNTSFCFLDIRSPGLGDTAMYLCATSSGLAGGSLEQYFGPGTRLTVT.

This chain uses TRBV2 with TRBJ1-6; unclear D gene. The germline V gene encodes CDR1 SNHLY and CDR2 FYNNEI. Trimming took 10 bases from V and 8 from J, leaving 12 bases between them. This CDR3 spans 12 amino acids. This CDR3 reads CATCPEDSPLHF. The CDR3 nucleotides read TGTGCCACGTGTCCCGAGGATTCACCCCTCCACTTT. The full variable domain, rest sourced from reference TRBV2 and TRBJ1-6, is EPEVTQTPSHQVTQMGQEVILRCVPISNHLYFYWYRQILGQKVEFLVSFYNNEISEKSEIFDDQFSVERPDGSNFTLKIRSTKLEDSAMYFCATCPEDSPLHFGNGTRLTVT.

This clone occurred a few times. The V call is TRBV7-2, the J call TRBJ1-1; 9 nucleotides align to TRBD1. This CDR3 is built from 13 residues. V lost 3 bases, J lost 7 bases, and 3 bases stayed unmatched. Germline assignment: CDR1 SGHTA and CDR2 FQGNSA. The CDR3 sequence is CASSFGTGFEAFF. The CDR3 bases are TGTGCCAGCAGCTTTGGGACAGGGTTTGAAGCTTTCTTT.

The gene calls are TRBV30 and TRBJ2-3, with D unresolved. V lost 0 bases to trimming and J lost 4 bases, with 17 bases between them. Germline assignment: CDR1 GTSNPN and CDR2 SVGIG (reference sequence). The CDR3 has 16 amino acids. The CDR3 DNA reads TGTGCCTGGAGTGTCAAGAGGCCCAGAGGCGCAGATACGCAGTATTTT. Its protein is CAWSVKRPRGADTQYF.

The V gene is TRBV3-1 (or the pseudogene TRBV3-2), the J gene TRBJ2-7, with 12 positions matching TRBD2. V lost 4 bases, J lost 6 bases, and 13 bases stayed unmatched. Germline V gene lookup returns CDR1 LGHDT and CDR2 YNNKEL (reference sequence). The CDR3 is made up of 17 amino acids. The CDR3 DNA follows: TGTGCCAGCAGCCCTGGCCTTCCTAGCGGGGGGGGTTTCGAGCAGTACTTC. The encoded protein is CASSPGLPSGGGFEQYF.

This clone was recorded once. The rearrangement links TRBV1 to TRBJ1-6; the listed D gene, TRBD1, was not tested against the DNA. TRBV1 is termed a pseudogene. The CDR3 is made up of 16 amino acids. In nucleotides, the CDR3 is TGCACCAGCAGCCAAGACCATGGGACAGGTTCTTCACCCCTCCACTTT. Its translation: CTSSQDHGTGSSPLHF.

In this sample, this clone turned up many times. The gene calls are TRBV14 and TRBJ2-1; D might be TRBD1 (5 bases). V was shortened by 3 bases and J by 5 bases, with 20 bases between the two germline ends. The CDR3 is 17 amino acids. The germline V gene encodes CDR1 SGHDN and CDR2 FVKESK. CDR3 DNA sequence: TGTGCCAGCAGCCACACCGACAGTTCCCTCTTTGACAATGAGCAGTTCTTC. This sequence encodes CASSHTDSSLFDNEQFF.

In its sample, this clone was seen once. The genes are TRBV7-9 and TRBJ2-4; D is uncertain. The germline gives CDR1 SEHNR, CDR2 FQNEAQ (reference sequence). This CDR3 comprises 13 residues. V lost 1 base to trimming and J lost 5 bases, with 6 bases between them. The CDR3 is CASSLVRENIQYF. The CDR3 nucleotides are TGTGCCAGCAGCTTAGTCCGGGAAAACATTCAGTACTTC.

V and J are TRBV9 and TRBJ1-2; weak D call: TRBD1 (6 bases). V was cut by 4 bases and J by 0 bases, with 16 bases left in between. Per germline, CDR1 SGDLS and CDR2 YYNGEE. CDR3 length: 16 amino acids. The CDR3 region is CASSQTGRTANYGYTF. CDR3 sequence (DNA): TGTGCCAGCAGCCAGACAGGAAGGACCGCTAACTATGGCTACACCTTC.

The chain employs TRBV7-6 and TRBJ1-1; D perhaps matches TRBD1 (5 bases). The CDR3 runs to 15 residues. V gave up 5 bases and J gave up 0 bases, with 13 bases separating them. CDR1 and CDR2 (germline): SGHVS, FNYEAQ. DNA for the CDR3: TGTGCCAGCAGCCCGACGGGGGAAATGAACACTGAAGCTTTCTTT. It is translated as CASSPTGEMNTEAFF. Filled out from reference TRBV7-6 and TRBJ1-1, the complete variable domain reads GAGVSQSPRYKVTKRGQDVALRCDPISGHVSLYWYRQALGQGPEFLTYFNYEAQQDKSGLPNDRFSAERPEGSISTLTIQRTEQRDSAMYRCASSPTGEMNTEAFFGQGTRLTVV.

This chain connects TRBV3-1 (or the pseudogene TRBV3-2) to TRBJ1-4; 8 nucleotides match TRBD1. V gave up 2 bases and J gave up 7 bases; unmatched junction bases: 6. The CDR3 length is 15 residues. Germline assignment: CDR1 LGHDT and CDR2 YNNKEL (reference sequence). The CDR3 loop reads CASSQQTGVSEKLFF. CDR3 coding DNA: TGTGCCAGCAGCCAACAGACAGGGGTCAGTGAAAAACTGTTTTTT.

The chain couples TRBV29-1 to TRBJ1-2; D not resolved. V was clipped by 6 bases and J by 6 bases, with 14 bases between them. The CDR3 length is 12 residues. The germline CDR1 and CDR2 sequences are SQVTM and ANQGSEA. The CDR3 region is CSVALLGDGYTF. The CDR3 coding sequence is TGCAGCGTGGCCCTATTGGGCGATGGCTACACCTTC.

The chain combines TRBV20-1 with TRBJ1-3; weak D call: TRBD1 (6 bases). The germline gives CDR1 DFQATT, CDR2 SNEGSKA (reference sequence). V lost 3 bases and J 1 base, leaving 7 bases between the germline ends. CDR3 size: 13 residues. The CDR3 nucleotides are TGCAGTGCTAGTGGGACATCTGGAAACACCATATATTTT. This sequence encodes CSASGTSGNTIYF.

This rearrangement joins TRBV12-3 or TRBV12-4 to TRBJ1-5, with D maybe TRBD1 (5 bases). The V and J ends lost 6 bases and 11 bases respectively, with 14 bases between them. The CDR3 extends over 12 amino acids. The CDR3 spells CASSLRWGAQHF. The CDR3 DNA reads as TGTGCCAGCAGCCTCCGGTGGGGGGCCCAGCATTTT.

The rearrangement joins TRBV5-4 to TRBJ1-6; TRBD1 agrees at 11 bases. CDR1 is SGHNT, CDR2 YYREEE, per germline (reference sequence). J lost 5 bases, V lost 4 bases, and 8 bases had no gene match. This CDR3 is built from 17 residues. The CDR3 DNA reads TGTGCCAGCAGCACGGACAGGGGGCGCATCAATAATTCACCCCTCCACTTT. Its translation is CASSTDRGRINNSPLHF.

In its sample, this clone was seen a few times. V and J are TRBV19 and TRBJ1-5, with D uncertain. Germline V gene sequence: CDR1 LNHDA, CDR2 SQIVND (reference sequence). Trimming left V 5 bases short and J 5 bases short, with 13 bases between. The CDR3 is made up of 14 amino acids. The DNA for the CDR3 is TGTGCCAGTAGTGGGAGATACATGGATCAGCCCCAGCATTTT. This translates into CASSGRYMDQPQHF. Full variable domain (outside the CDR3, taken from reference TRBV19 and TRBJ1-5): DGGITQSPKYLFRKEGQNVTLSCEQNLNHDAMYWYRQDPGQGLRLIYYSQIVNDFQKGDIAEGYSVSREKKESFPLTVTSAQKNPTAFYLCASSGRYMDQPQHFGDGTRLSIL.

V and J are TRBV7-2 and TRBJ1-6; TRBD1 agrees at 7 bases. The CDR3 consists of 15 residues. Germline V gives CDR1 SGHTA, CDR2 FQGNSA. The J segment lost 7 bases and the V segment lost 6 bases, leaving 9 bases of the junction unmatched. The CDR3 DNA is TGTGCCAGCAGGCCATCCGGGACAGTCAATTCACCCCTCCACTTT. This gives the protein CASRPSGTVNSPLHF.

The count of this clone is one. The gene calls are TRBV27 and TRBJ1-2; tentatively, D is TRBD1 (5 bases). Germline CDR1 reads MNHEY; CDR2 reads SMNVEV (reference sequence). The CDR3 loop spans 18 amino acids. Trimming pared 0 bases from V and 5 bases from J, leaving 22 bases between. The CDR3 bases are TGTGCCAGCAGTTTATCGGGTATGTATGGAAGGACAATTTATGGCTACACCTTC. Residues: CASSLSGMYGRTIYGYTF.

This CDR3 is CASSVILAGEPYEQYF. DNA of the CDR3: TGCGCCAGCAGCGTCATACTAGCGGGGGAACCCTACGAGCAGTACTTC. The V and J genes are TRBV5-1 and TRBJ2-7; 11 bases map to TRBD2. V was clipped by 4 bases and J by 2 bases; unmatched bases: 8. Germline V CDR1 and CDR2: SGHRS, YFSETQ. This CDR3 comprises 16 residues.

V gene TRBV5-4 combines with J gene TRBJ1-4, with 10 bases aligning to TRBD1. The CDR3 is 14 amino acids. V lost 3 bases and J lost 10; bases outside the gene matches: 6. The germline gives CDR1 SGHNT, CDR2 YYREEE (reference sequence). This CDR3 reads CASSSPGQGSKLFF. The CDR3 DNA is TGTGCCAGCAGCTCGCCGGGACAGGGGTCAAAACTGTTTTTT.

The chain combines TRBV5-1 with TRBJ1-1; D may be TRBD1 (5 bases). V was cut by 7 bases and J by 1 base, with 8 bases left in between. CDR1 and CDR2 (germline): SGHRS, YFSETQ. The CDR3 is 12 amino acids. CDR3 sequence reads: CASRGGNTEAFF. The CDR3 coding sequence is TGCGCCAGCCGCGGGGGGAACACTGAAGCTTTCTTT.

The V call is TRBV6-5, the J call TRBJ2-2, with D perhaps matching TRBD1 (5 bases). The V gene lost 6 bases and the J gene lost 2 bases, with 13 bases spanning the gap. The CDR3 loop spans 15 amino acids. Germline-derived CDR1 and CDR2 are MNHEY and SVGAGI. DNA for the CDR3: TGTGCCAGCAGACCTTGGGGCAGCAACACCGGGGAGCTGTTTTTT. Protein product: CASRPWGSNTGELFF.

The J gene is TRBJ1-2, the V gene TRBV9; D gene uncertain. The CDR3 loop spans 12 amino acids. CDR1 is SGDLS, CDR2 YYNGEE, per germline. V lost 6 bases, J lost 6 bases, and 12 bases lay in between. The CDR3 here is CASTGVRDGYTF. The CDR3 DNA reads as TGTGCCAGCACTGGTGTCCGGGATGGCTACACCTTC. The variable domain in full, with the rest retrieved from reference TRBV9 and TRBJ1-2, is DSGVTQTPKHLITATGQRVTLRCSPRSGDLSVYWYQQSLDQGLQFLIQYYNGEERAKGNILERFSAQQFPDLHSELNLSSLELGDSALYFCASTGVRDGYTFGSGTRLTVV.

The gene calls are TRBV7-9 and TRBJ2-2; D is possibly TRBD1 (5 bases). CDR1 and CDR2 (germline): SEHNR, FQNEAQ (reference sequence). Trimming left V 6 bases short and J 3 bases short, with 14 bases between. The CDR3 loop spans 15 amino acids. CDR3 bases: TGTGCCAGCAGAATCCCAGGGATTTACACCGGGGAGCTGTTTTTT. This sequence encodes CASRIPGIYTGELFF.